This TCR beta chain was identified during a study of shared clonotypes between healthy human individuals. Overall study results and limits: Generally, estimated richness proved larger in naive subsets than it did in memory subsets. The generation probabilities recorded for non-shared clonotypes fell below those of clonotypes shared by all four donors. The sharing of about 5.3% of naive CD4 clonotypes was seen across a handful of donors.

It was CD45RO-negative cells, positively selected for CCR7, that made up naive CD8 cells, with terminally differentiated effector memory CD45RA+ cells excluded. Each of the donors was a healthy adult who was HIV-negative and had not had a recent acute infection or vaccination. V was cut by 4 bases and J by 3 bases, with 19 bases left in between. Germline CDR1 SEHNR, CDR2 FQNEAQ (reference sequence). This CDR3 contains 16 residues. This table comes from immunoSEQ multiplex PCR, and its TCRdb copy is limited to in-frame clones, with some not included. The sample shows about 2.1 million clones, around 95% of them seen only once. Worth noting for this clone: Its antigen is not known.

The sequencing input was naive CD8+ T cells from PBMCs. The chain joins TRBV7-9 to TRBJ2-7, with TRBD2 as a possible D gene (5 bases). The sequence was obtained from a man aged 18 to 30 in good health. Some clones in this sample may be carry-over from other donors' samples. CDR3 in DNA: TGTGCCAGCAGCTCCCCCGAGGGTAGCGTCTTCTACGAGCAGTACTTC. Translated, it gives CASSSPEGSVFYEQYF.